This is a list of T cell receptor beta chains from one sample in a study of blood T cell repertoires in COVID-19. TCRdb's copy holds only in-frame clones and misses some; the assay was immunoSEQ multiplex PCR. Altogether approximately 190,000 clones are present, approximately 86% being singletons, with the ten largest covering approximately 2.1%. Specimen: peripheral blood. The receptors stem from a man aged 65 to 79 with active or convalescent COVID-19. Each CDR3 is given with its conserved first and last residue. D genes are given only for firm matches. Clone size is given for some rows only: seen once, a few or many times, or a class if the clone is expanded.

>TRBJ2-1|TRBV4-3|TRBD1|-
TGCGCCAGCACCTACCGGCGGGGACAGGGGGCAAATGAGCAGTTCTTC
CASTYRRGQGANEQFF
>TRBJ1-5|TRBV6-6|TRBD1|-
TGTGCCAGCAGTTACGGGACAGCTAATCAGCCCCAGCATTTT
CASSYGTANQPQHF
>TRBJ2-1|TRBV6-5|-|-
TGTGCCAGCAGTTACTCCCGAGACAATGAGCAGTTCTTC
CASSYSRDNEQFF
>TRBJ1-2|TRBV28|-|-
TGTGCCAGCATGGTGGGGGCTGGCTATGGCTACACCTTC
CASMVGAGYGYTF
>TRBJ2-2|TRBV5-6|TRBD2|-
TGTGCCAGCAGCTTGGTATCCCTAGCGGGAGCTGGTAACGGGGAGCTGTTTTTT
CASSLVSLAGAGNGELFF
>TRBJ1-1|TRBV9|TRBD1|-
TGTGCCAGCAGCGCCGGACAGGGACTGAACACTGAAGCTTTCTTT
CASSAGQGLNTEAFF
>TRBJ1-2|TRBV6-5|-|-
TGTGCCAGCAGAGGGTCGACAGAGGCCTATGGCTACACCTTC
CASRGSTEAYGYTF
>TRBJ1-6|TRBV5-4|-|-
TGTGCCAGCAGCGCAGACATTACCTCACCCCTCCACTTT
CASSADITSPLHF
>TRBJ1-6|TRBV27|-|-
TGTGCCAGCAGTTTCGAGTCCCCGATCTATAATTCACCCCTCCACTTT
CASSFESPIYNSPLHF
>TRBJ1-2|TRBV7-9|-|-
TGTGCCAGCAGCCCCGAGCGGGCTGGGGACTATGGCTACACCTTC
CASSPERAGDYGYTF
>TRBJ1-1|TRBV28|-|-
TGTGCCAGCACCACGTGGGAGGGGACTGAAGCTTTCTTT
CASTTWEGTEAFF
>TRBJ2-3|TRBV19|-|-
TGTGCCAGTAGGGACTACACAGATACGCAGTATTTT
CASRDYTDTQYF
>TRBJ1-1|TRBV19|TRBD1|-
TGTGCCAGTAGTATTCTACAGGGGGCGGGAGACACTGAAGCTTTCTTT
CASSILQGAGDTEAFF
>TRBJ1-5|TRBV7-2|TRBD1|-
TGTGCCAGCAGCCCAGGGGGTATCAATCAGCCCCAGCATTTT
CASSPGGINQPQHF
>TRBJ2-7|TRBV20-1|-|-
TGCAGTGCTAGTCACGGGAGTGTGTTGTACGAGCAGTACTTC
CSASHGSVLYEQYF
>TRBJ1-4|TRBV7-9|-|-
TGTGCCAGCAGCTCGGTAACTAATGAAAAACTGTTTTTT
CASSSVTNEKLFF
>TRBJ2-1|TRBV6-1|-|-
TGTGCCAGCAGTGAACGGGGCAATGAGCAGTTCTTC
CASSERGNEQFF
>TRBJ1-2|TRBV19|-|-
TGTGCCAGTAGCCCCTATGGGGCCTTACTTGGCTACACCTTC
CASSPYGALLGYTF
>TRBJ1-2|TRBV4-1|-|many
TGCGCCAGCAGCCCCTTTTGGAGAGCTAACTATGGCTACACCTTC
CASSPFWRANYGYTF
>TRBJ2-1|TRBV19|TRBD1|-
TGTGCCAGTAGTATATTGGGACAGGAATACAATGAGCAGTTCTTC
CASSILGQEYNEQFF
>TRBJ2-2|TRBV7-2|-|-
TGTGCCAGCACACCAGACAGGAACACCGGGGAGCTGTTTTTT
CASTPDRNTGELFF
>TRBJ2-3|TRBV28|TRBD1|few
TGTGCCAGCAGTTTGTGGGACAGGGACCCAGATACGCAGTATTTT
CASSLWDRDPDTQYF
>TRBJ1-1|TRBV24-1|-|once
TGTGCCATTTCCAGAGGGAACACTGAAGCTTTCTTT
CAISRGNTEAFF
>TRBJ2-7|TRBV7-2|TRBD1|-
TGTGCCAGCAGCTTATATCGGACGGGACAGGGGGGATGGAAGCAGTACTTC
CASSLYRTGQGGWKQYF
>TRBJ2-1|TRBV29-1|TRBD2|-
TGCAGCGTCGGGACTAGCGGAAATGAGCAGTTCTTC
CSVGTSGNEQFF
>TRBJ1-2|TRBV2|TRBD1|-
TGTGCCAGCTTGGGGACAGGGCATCACTATGGCTACACCTTC
CASLGTGHHYGYTF
>TRBJ1-4|TRBV6-1|-|-
TGTGCCAGCAGCCGGGGTGAAAAACTGTTTTTT
CASSRGEKLFF
>TRBJ2-1|TRBV7-9|TRBD2|-
TGTGCCACCAGGGTCATGCGGGAGAGTCAGAATGAGCAGTTCTTC
CATRVMRESQNEQFF
>TRBJ1-5|TRBV7-2|-|few
TGTGCCAGCAGCTTAGGGTATTCCAGGGGTGGGAGCAATCAGCCCCAGCATTTT
CASSLGYSRGGSNQPQHF
>TRBJ2-3|TRBV6-5|-|-
TGTGCCAGCAGGCGACTAGAAGATACGCAGTATTTT
CASRRLEDTQYF
>TRBJ1-5|TRBV12-3/TRBV12-4|-|-
TGTGCCAGCACAGGGTCGGTCGGTCAGCCCCAGCATTTT
CASTGSVGQPQHF
>TRBJ1-6|TRBV14|-|-
TGTGCCAGCAGCCAATCACCACCAGCCCTCCACTTT
CASSQSPPALHF
>TRBJ2-1|TRBV7-2|TRBD2|-
TGTGCCAGCAGGGGGAGCGGGGGGGCCTTCAATGAGCAGTTCTTC
CASRGSGGAFNEQFF
>TRBJ1-1|TRBV29-1|-|once
TGCAGCGCGGGGGCGGGGAGGAGCACTGAAGCTTTCTTT
CSAGAGRSTEAFF
>TRBJ1-4|TRBV28|-|-
TGTGCCAGCACCCTTCGGGGACTTAATGAAAAACTGTTTTTT
CASTLRGLNEKLFF
>TRBJ2-7|TRBV2|-|-
TGTGCCAGCAGTCTCACTCCTTCCGGGGAGCAGTACTTC
CASSLTPSGEQYF
>TRBJ1-2|TRBV7-2|-|-
TGTGCCAGCAGCTCTAGACAGACCCTCTATGGCTACACCTTC
CASSSRQTLYGYTF
>TRBJ2-7|TRBV4-3|-|once
TGCGCCAGCAGCCAGGGGAGTGCAGGGGACTACGAGCAGTACTTC
CASSQGSAGDYEQYF
>TRBJ2-5|TRBV30|-|-
TGTGCCTGTAGGGAGGGGGGTGTTGGGACCCAGTACTTC
CACREGGVGTQYF
>TRBJ1-4|TRBV2|-|-
TGTGCCAGCAAAGGCGGGACTAATGAAAAACTGTTTTTT
CASKGGTNEKLFF
>TRBJ2-3|TRBV12-3/TRBV12-4|-|-
TGTGCCAGCAGTTTCCGGAGGGGAGAGCCGCAGTATTTT
CASSFRRGEPQYF
>TRBJ1-1|TRBV5-6|TRBD1|-
TGTGCCAGTCAGATCAGGGGGTTCGGGAACACTGAAGCTTTCTTT
CASQIRGFGNTEAFF
>TRBJ2-7|TRBV7-2|TRBD1|-
TGTGCCAGCAGCTTAGGAGGACAGGGGGCCTACGAGCAGTACTTC
CASSLGGQGAYEQYF
>TRBJ2-2|TRBV7-2|TRBD2|-
TGTGCCAGCAGCCGTAACGGGGGGGCCTCGGTCGGGGAGCTGTTTTTT
CASSRNGGASVGELFF
>TRBJ2-1|TRBV7-8|TRBD2|-
TGTGCCAGCAGCTTAGCGATGCAGGGAGGGTACAATGAGCAGTTCTTC
CASSLAMQGGYNEQFF
>TRBJ2-1|TRBV5-1|TRBD1|-
TGCGCCAGCAGCTTGGGACCGGGACAGCACAATGAGCAGTTCTTC
CASSLGPGQHNEQFF
>TRBJ1-3|TRBV3-1/TRBV3-2|-|-
TGTGCCAGCAGCCAAGTCTCGGGACTAAGCTCTGGAAACACCATATATTTT
CASSQVSGLSSGNTIYF
>TRBJ2-2|TRBV4-3|-|-
TGCGCCAGCAGCAAAGGGGGTAGGGGGTTCACCGGGGAGCTGTTTTTT
CASSKGGRGFTGELFF
>TRBJ2-2|TRBV19|-|-
TGTGCCAGTAGTATAGTTCAGCGGACCGGAGGGTCCGGGGAGCTGTTTTTT
CASSIVQRTGGSGELFF
>TRBJ2-5|TRBV11-2|-|-
TGTGCCAGCAGCCCCAACCCAACAGGGGGGGGGAAGACCCAGTACTTC
CASSPNPTGGGKTQYF
>TRBJ2-7|TRBV6-5|-|-
TGTGCCAGCACCGGGGGTCTCGAGGAGCAGTACTTC
CASTGGLEEQYF
>TRBJ2-1|TRBV6-2/TRBV6-3|-|-
TGTGCCAGCAGTACGATCCGAGACAATGAGCAGTTCTTC
CASSTIRDNEQFF
>TRBJ2-2|TRBV5-4|TRBD1|-
TGTGCCAGCAGCTTACCGACAGGGGGCGGGACCGGGGAGCTGTTTTTT
CASSLPTGGGTGELFF